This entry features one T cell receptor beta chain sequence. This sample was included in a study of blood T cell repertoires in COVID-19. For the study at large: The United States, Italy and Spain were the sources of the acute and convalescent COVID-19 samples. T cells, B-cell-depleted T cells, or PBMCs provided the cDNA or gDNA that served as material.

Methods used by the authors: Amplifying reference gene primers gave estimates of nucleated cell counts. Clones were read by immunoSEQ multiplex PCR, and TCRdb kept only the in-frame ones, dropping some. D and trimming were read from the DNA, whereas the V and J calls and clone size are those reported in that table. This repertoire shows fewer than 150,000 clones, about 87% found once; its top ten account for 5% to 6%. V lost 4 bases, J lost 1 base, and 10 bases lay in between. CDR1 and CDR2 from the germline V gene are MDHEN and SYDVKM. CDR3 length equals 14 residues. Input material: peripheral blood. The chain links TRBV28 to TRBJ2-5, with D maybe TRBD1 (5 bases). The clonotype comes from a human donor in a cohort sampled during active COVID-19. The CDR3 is CASSSGQSQETQYF. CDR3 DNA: TGTGCCAGCAGTTCAGGGCAGAGCCAAGAGACCCAGTACTTC.